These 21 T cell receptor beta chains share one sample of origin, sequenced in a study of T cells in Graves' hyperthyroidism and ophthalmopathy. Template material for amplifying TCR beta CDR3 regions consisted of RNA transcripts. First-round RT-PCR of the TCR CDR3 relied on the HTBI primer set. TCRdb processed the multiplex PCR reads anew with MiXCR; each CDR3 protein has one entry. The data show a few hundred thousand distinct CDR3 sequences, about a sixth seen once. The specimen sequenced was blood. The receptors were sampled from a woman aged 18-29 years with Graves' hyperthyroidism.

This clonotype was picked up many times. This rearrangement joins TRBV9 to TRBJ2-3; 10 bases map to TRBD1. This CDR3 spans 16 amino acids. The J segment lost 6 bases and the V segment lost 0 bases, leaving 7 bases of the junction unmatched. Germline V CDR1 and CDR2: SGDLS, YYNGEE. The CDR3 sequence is CASSVVAGQGRDTQYF. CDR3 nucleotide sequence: TGTGCCAGCAGCGTAGTGGCGGGACAGGGGCGGGATACGCAGTATTTT.

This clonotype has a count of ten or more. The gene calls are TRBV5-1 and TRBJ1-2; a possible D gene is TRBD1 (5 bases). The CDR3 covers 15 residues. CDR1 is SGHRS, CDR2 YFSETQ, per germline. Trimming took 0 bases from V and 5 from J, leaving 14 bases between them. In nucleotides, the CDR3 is TGCGCCAGCAGCTTGGGTAACGGGGGAACTTATGGCTACACCTTC. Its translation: CASSLGNGGTYGYTF.

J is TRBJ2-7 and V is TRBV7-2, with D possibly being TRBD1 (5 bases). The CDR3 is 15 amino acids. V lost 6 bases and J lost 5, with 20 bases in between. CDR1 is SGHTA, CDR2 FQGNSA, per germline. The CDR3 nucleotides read TGTGCCAGCAGTGAAATGGGGCAGGGTTGGAACGAGCAGTACTTC. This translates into CASSEMGQGWNEQYF.

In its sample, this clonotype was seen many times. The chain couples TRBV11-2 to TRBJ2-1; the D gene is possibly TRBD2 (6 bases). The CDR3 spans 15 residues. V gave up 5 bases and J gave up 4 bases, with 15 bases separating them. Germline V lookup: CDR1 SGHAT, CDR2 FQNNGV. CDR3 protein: CASSPDRGIYNEQFF. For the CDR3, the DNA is TGTGCCAGCAGCCCCGATCGGGGGATTTACAATGAGCAGTTCTTC.

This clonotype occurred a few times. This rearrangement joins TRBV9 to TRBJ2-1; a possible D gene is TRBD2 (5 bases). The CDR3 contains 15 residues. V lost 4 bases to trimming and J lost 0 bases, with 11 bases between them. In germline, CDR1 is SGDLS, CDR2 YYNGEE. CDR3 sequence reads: CASSREGSSYNEQFF. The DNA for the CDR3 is TGTGCCAGCAGCCGCGAGGGAAGCTCCTACAATGAGCAGTTCTTC.

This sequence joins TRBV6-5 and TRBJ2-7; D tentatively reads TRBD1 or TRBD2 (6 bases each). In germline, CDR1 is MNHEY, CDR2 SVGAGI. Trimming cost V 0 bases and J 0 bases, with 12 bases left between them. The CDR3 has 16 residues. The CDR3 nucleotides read TGTGCCAGCAGTTACTCTGGAGGGGGACTCTCCTACGAGCAGTACTTC. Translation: CASSYSGGGLSYEQYF.

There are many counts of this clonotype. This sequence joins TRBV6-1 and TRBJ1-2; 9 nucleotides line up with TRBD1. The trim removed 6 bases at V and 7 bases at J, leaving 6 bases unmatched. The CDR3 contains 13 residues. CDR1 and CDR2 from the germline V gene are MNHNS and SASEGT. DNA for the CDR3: TGTGCCAGCAGAAACAGGGGGCGCGGTGGCTACACCTTC. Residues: CASRNRGRGGYTF.

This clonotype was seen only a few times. The CDR3 loop reads CASSKTGTRNTGELFF. For the CDR3, the DNA is TGTGCCAGCAGCAAAACCGGGACACGGAACACCGGGGAGCTGTTTTTT. This chain joins TRBV11-2 and TRBJ2-2; TRBD1 might be the D (6 bases). The CDR3 consists of 16 residues. Trimming pared 5 bases from V and 1 base from J, leaving 14 bases between. Germline V gene sequence: CDR1 SGHAT, CDR2 FQNNGV.

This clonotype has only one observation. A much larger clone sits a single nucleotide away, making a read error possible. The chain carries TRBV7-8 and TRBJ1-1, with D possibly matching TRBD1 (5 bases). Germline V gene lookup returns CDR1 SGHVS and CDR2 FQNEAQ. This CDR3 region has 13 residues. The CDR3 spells CASSLVAGTGAFF. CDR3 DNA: TGTGCCAGCAGCTTAGTCGCAGGGACTGGAGCTTTCTTT.

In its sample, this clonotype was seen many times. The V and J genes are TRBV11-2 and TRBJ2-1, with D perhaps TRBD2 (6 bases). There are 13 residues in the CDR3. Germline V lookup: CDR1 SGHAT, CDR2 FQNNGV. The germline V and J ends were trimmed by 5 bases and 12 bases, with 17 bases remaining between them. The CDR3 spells CASSPPPGVGQFF. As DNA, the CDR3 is TGTGCCAGCAGCCCCCCTCCGGGGGTTGGGCAGTTCTTC.

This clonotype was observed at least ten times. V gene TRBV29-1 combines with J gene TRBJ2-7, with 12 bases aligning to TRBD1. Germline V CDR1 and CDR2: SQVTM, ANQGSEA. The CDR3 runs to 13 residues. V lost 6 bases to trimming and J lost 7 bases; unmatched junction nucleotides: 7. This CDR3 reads CSVGQGAVGEQYF. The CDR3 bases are TGCAGCGTGGGACAGGGGGCCGTAGGGGAGCAGTACTTC.

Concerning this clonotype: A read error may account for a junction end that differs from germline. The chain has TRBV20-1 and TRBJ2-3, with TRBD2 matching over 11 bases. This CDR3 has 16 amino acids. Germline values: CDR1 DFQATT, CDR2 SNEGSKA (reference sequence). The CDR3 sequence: CGASFGLAGRTDTQYF. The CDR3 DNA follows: TGCGGTGCTAGCTTCGGACTAGCGGGCCGCACAGATACGCAGTATTTT.

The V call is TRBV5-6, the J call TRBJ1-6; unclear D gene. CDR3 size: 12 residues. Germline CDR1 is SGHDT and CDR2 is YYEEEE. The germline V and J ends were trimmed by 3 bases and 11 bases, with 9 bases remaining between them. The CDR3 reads CASSSTLPPLHF. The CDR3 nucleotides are TGTGCCAGCAGCTCAACGCTTCCACCCCTCCACTTT.

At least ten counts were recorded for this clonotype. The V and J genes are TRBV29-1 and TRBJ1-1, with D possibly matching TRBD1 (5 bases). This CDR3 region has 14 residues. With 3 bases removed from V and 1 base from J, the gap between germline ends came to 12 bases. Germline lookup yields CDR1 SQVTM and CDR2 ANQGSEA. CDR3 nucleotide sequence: TGCAGCGTTGAGGGTGGGGCGAGGAACACTGAAGCTTTCTTT. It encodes CSVEGGARNTEAFF.

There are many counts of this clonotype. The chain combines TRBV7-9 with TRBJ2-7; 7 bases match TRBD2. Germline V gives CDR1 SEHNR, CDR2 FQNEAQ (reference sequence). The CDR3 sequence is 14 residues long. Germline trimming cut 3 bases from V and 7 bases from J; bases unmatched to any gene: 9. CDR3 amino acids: CASSLSGTSWEQYF. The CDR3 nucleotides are TGTGCCAGCAGCTTGAGCGGGACCTCCTGGGAGCAGTACTTC.

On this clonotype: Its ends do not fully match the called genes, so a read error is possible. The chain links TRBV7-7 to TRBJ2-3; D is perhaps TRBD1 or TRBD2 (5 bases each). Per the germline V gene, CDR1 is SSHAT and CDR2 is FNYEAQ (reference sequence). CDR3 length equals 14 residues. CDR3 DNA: TGTGCTAGCAGCTTAGACGGGGCGGTGGATACGCAGTATTTT. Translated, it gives CASSLDGAVDTQYF.

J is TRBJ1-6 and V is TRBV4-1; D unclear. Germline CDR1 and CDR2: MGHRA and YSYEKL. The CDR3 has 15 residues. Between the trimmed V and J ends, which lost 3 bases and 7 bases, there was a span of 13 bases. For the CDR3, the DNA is TGCGCCAGCAGCCATGCGGACGTCGACAATTCACCCCTCCACTTT. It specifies CASSHADVDNSPLHF.

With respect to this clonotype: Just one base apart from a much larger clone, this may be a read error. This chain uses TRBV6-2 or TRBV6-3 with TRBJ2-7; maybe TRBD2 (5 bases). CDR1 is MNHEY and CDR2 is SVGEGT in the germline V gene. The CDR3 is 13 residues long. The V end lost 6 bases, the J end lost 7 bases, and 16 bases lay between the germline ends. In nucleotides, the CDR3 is TGTGCCAGCAGGATCGGGATTCCGGGTGAGCAGTACTTC. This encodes CASRIGIPGEQYF.

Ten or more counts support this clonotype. The CDR3 DNA follows: TGTGCCAGCAGTCGGACTAGCTCGTCCTACAATGAGCAGTTCTTC. This codes for CASSRTSSSYNEQFF. The chain employs TRBV28 and TRBJ2-1, with TRBD2 identical over 8 bases. There are 15 residues in the CDR3. In germline, CDR1 is MDHEN, CDR2 SYDVKM. V was clipped by 5 bases and J by 1 base; unmatched bases: 4.

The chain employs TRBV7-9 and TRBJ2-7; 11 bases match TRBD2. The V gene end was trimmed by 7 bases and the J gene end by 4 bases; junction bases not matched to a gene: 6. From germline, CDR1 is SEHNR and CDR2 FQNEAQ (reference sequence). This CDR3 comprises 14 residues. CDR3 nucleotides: TGTGCCAGCATCATAGCGGGAGGGCCTTACGAGCAGTACTTC. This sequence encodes CASIIAGGPYEQYF.

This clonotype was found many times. The CDR3 DNA reads as TGTGCCAGCAGCTTAAGTATCAGCGCAACGTTCTCCTACAATGAGCAGTTCTTC. Protein sequence: CASSLSISATFSYNEQFF. V and J are TRBV7-9 and TRBJ2-1; D is uncertain. With 2 bases removed from V and 0 bases from J, the gap between germline ends came to 17 bases. This CDR3 has 18 residues. Germline CDR1 reads SEHNR; CDR2 reads FQNEAQ (reference sequence).